This T cell receptor beta chain is drawn from a study of CD8 T cells in ankylosing spondylitis. Study conclusions and caveats: Significant enrichment of disease-linked clones was reportedly seen in matched ankylosing spondylitis synovial fluid.

This clonotype turned up a few times. The antigen is unknown. The ends lost 3 bases at V and 1 base at J; junction bases unmatched: 8. The length of the CDR3 is 16 residues. Per germline, CDR1 LGHDT and CDR2 YNNKEL (reference sequence). Libraries of TCR beta came from quantitative 5'-RACE with molecular barcodes. TCRdb independently ran MiXCR on the 5' RACE reads; one entry per CDR3 protein. The sample contains about 240,000 distinct CDR3 sequences, approximately 9% of which appear only once. This chain uses TRBV3-1 with TRBJ2-7, with 8 bases lining up with TRBD1. Sequenced input: blood, either unsorted or a sorted T cell fraction (not recorded which). The origin of this receptor is a male donor with ankylosing spondylitis or in good health (not recorded which). The CDR3 here is CASSQGTGAISYEQYF. The CDR3 nucleotides are TGTGCCAGCAGCCAGGGGACAGGCGCTATATCCTACGAGCAGTACTTC.